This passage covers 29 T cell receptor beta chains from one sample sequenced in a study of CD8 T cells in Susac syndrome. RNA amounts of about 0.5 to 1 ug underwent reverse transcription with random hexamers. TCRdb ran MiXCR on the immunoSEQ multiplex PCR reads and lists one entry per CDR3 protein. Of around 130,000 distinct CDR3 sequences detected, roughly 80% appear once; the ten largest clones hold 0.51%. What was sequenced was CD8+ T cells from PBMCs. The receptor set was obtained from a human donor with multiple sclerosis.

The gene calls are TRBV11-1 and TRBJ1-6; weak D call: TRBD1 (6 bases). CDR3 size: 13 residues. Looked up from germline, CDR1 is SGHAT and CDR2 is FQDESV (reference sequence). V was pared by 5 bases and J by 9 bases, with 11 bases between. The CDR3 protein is CASSIHRASPLHF. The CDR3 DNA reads TGTGCCAGCAGCATCCACAGGGCTTCACCCCTCCACTTT.

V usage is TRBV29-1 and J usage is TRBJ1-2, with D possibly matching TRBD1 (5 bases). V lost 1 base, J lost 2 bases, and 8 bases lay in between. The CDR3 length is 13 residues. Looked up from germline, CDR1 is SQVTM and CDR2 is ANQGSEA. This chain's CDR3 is CSVEGGGNYGYTF. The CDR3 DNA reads TGCAGCGTTGAAGGTGGGGGGAACTATGGCTACACCTTC.

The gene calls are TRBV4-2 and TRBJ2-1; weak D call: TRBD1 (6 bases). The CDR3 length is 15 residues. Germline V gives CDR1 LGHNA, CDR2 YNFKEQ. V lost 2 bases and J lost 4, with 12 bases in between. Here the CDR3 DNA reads TGTGCCAGCAGCCAATCAACTCAGGGGTACAATGAGCAGTTCTTC. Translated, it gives CASSQSTQGYNEQFF.

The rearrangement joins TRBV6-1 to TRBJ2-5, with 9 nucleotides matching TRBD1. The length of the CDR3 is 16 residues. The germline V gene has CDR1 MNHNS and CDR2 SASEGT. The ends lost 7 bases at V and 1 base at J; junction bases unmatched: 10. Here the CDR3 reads CASTPAGQGSQETQYF. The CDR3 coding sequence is TGTGCCAGCACCCCCGCAGGACAGGGGTCCCAAGAGACCCAGTACTTC.

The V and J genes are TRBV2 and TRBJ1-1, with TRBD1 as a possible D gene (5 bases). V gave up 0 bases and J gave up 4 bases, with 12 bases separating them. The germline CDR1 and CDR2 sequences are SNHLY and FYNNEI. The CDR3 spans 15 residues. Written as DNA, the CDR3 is TGTGCCAGCAGTGAAGCGCAGGGAGGGTTCACTGAAGCTTTCTTT. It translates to CASSEAQGGFTEAFF. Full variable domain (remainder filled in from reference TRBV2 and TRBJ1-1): EPEVTQTPSHQVTQMGQEVILRCVPISNHLYFYWYRQILGQKVEFLVSFYNNEISEKSEIFDDQFSVERPDGSNFTLKIRSTKLEDSAMYFCASSEAQGGFTEAFFGQGTRLTVV.

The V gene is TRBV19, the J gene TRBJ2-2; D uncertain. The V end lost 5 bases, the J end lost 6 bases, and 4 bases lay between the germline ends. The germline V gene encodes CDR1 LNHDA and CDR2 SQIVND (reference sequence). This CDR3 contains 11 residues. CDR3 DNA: TGTGCCAGTAGTTGGCCCGGGGAGCTGTTTTTT. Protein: CASSWPGELFF.

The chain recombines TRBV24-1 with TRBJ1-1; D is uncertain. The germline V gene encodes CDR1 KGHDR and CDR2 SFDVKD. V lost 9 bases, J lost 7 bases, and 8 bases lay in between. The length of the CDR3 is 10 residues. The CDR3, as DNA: TGTGCCACCTCCGCCCTTGAAGCTTTCTTT. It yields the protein CATSALEAFF.

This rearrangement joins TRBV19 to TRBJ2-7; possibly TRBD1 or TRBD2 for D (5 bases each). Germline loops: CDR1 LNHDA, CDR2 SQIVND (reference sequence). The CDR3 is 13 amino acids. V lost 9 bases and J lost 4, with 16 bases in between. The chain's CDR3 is CARPQLGEYEQYV. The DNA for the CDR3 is TGTGCCAGACCTCAACTAGGGGAATACGAGCAGTACGTC.

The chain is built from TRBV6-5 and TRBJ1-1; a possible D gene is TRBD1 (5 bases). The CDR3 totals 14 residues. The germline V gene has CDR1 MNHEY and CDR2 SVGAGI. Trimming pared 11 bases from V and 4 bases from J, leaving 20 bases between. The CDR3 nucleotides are TGTGCCGTGGGGGGTTGGGGGTCGGGCACTGAAGCTTTCTTT. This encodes CAVGGWGSGTEAFF.

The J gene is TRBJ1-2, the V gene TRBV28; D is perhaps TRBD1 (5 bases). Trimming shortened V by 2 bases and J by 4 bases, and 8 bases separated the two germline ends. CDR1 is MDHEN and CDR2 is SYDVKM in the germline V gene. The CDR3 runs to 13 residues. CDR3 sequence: CASSLRTPYGYTF. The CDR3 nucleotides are TGTGCCAGCAGTTTACGGACACCCTATGGCTACACCTTC.

CDR3 DNA: TGTGCCAGCAGCATACAGGGTCGAATGACCAATGAGCAGTTCTTC. It specifies CASSIQGRMTNEQFF. V gene TRBV6-2 or TRBV6-3 combines with J gene TRBJ2-1; possibly TRBD1 for D (6 bases). V lost 6 bases and J lost 6, with 18 bases in between. In germline, CDR1 is MNHEY, CDR2 SVGEGT. The CDR3 covers 15 residues.

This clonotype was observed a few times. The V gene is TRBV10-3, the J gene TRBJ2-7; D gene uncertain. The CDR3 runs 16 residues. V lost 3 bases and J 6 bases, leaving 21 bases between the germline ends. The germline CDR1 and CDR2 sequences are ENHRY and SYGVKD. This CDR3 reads CAISESLETVLGEQYV. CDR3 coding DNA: TGTGCCATCAGTGAATCACTTGAAACAGTATTAGGCGAGCAGTACGTC.

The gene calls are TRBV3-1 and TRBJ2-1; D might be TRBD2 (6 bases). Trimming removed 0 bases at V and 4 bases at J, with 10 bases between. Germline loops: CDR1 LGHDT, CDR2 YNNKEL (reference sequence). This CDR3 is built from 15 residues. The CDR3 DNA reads TGTGCCAGCAGCCAAGAGGGGGGAATTTACAATGAGCAGTTCTTC. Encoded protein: CASSQEGGIYNEQFF.

The CDR3 region has the DNA TGTGCCAGCAGTTTATGGGTTACCGACAGGGACTACGGAGCTTTCTTT. Its translation: CASSLWVTDRDYGAFF. The rearrangement links TRBV28 to TRBJ1-1; TRBD1 matches 7 bases. The CDR3 contains 16 residues. Germline V gene data show CDR1 as MDHEN and CDR2 as SYDVKM. The V and J ends lost 0 bases and 10 bases, in that order; junction bases with no gene match: 14.

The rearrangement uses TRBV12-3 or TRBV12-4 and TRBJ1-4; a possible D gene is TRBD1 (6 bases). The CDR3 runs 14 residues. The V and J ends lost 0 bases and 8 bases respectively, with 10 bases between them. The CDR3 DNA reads TGTGCCAGCAGTTTAGCAGGGGGGCGGGAAAAACTGTTTTTT. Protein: CASSLAGGREKLFF.

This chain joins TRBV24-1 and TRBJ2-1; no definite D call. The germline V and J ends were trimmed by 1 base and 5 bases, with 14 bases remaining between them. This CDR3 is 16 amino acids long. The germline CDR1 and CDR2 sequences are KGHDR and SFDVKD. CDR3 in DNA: TGTGCCACCAGTGATTTAGGCGTCTACCCCAACAATGAGCAGTTCTTC. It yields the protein CATSDLGVYPNNEQFF.

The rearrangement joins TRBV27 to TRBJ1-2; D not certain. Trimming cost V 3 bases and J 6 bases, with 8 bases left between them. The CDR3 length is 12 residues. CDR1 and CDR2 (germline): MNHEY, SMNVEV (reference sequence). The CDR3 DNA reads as TGTGCCAGCAGTTTGTCGGGTAATGGCTACACCTTC. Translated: CASSLSGNGYTF.

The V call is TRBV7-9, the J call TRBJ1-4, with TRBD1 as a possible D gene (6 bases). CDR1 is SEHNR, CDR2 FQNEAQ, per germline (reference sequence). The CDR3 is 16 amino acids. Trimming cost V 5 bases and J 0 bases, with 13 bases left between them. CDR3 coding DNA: TGTGCCAGCAGCGATCGGACAGAGACAACTAATGAAAAACTGTTTTTT. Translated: CASSDRTETTNEKLFF.

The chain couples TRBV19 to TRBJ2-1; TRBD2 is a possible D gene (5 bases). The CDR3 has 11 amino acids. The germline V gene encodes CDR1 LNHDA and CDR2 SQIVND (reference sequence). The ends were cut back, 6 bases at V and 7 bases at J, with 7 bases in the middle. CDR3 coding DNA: TGTGCCAGTAGACTAGGAAATGAGCAGTTCTTC. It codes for CASRLGNEQFF.

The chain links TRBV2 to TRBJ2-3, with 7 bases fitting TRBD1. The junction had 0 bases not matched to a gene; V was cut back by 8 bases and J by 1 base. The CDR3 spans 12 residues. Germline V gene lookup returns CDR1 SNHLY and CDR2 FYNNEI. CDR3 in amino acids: CASGQGTDTQYF. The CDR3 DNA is TGTGCCAGCGGACAGGGCACAGATACGCAGTATTTT.

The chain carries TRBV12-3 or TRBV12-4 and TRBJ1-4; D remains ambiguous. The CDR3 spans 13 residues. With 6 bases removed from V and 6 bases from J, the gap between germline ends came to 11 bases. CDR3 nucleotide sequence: TGTGCCAGCAGCCCCCTAGACGATGAAAAACTGTTTTTT. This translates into CASSPLDDEKLFF.

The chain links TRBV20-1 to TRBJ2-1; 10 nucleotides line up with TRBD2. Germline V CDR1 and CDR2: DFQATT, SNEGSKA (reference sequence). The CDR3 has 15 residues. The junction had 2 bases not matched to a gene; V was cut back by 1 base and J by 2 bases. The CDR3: CSARVLAGPYNEQFF. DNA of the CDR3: TGCAGTGCTAGAGTACTAGCGGGACCCTACAATGAGCAGTTCTTC.

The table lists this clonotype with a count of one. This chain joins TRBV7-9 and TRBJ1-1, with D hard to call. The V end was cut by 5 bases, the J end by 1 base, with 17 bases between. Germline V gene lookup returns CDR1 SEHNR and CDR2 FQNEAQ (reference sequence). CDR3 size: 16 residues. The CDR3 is CASSPRGGIRNTEAFF. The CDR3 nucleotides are TGTGCCAGCAGCCCCAGAGGCGGGATAAGGAACACTGAAGCTTTCTTT. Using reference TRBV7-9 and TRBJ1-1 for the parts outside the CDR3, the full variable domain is DTGVSQNPRHKITKRGQNVTFRCDPISEHNRLYWYRQTLGQGPEFLTYFQNEAQLEKSRLLSDRFSAERPKGSFSTLEIQRTEQGDSAMYLCASSPRGGIRNTEAFFGQGTRLTVV.

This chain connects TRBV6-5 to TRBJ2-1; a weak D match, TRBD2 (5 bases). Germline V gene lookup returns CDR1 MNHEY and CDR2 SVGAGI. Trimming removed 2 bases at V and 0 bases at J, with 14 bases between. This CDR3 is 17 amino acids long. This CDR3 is CASSYTTMGSSYNEQFF. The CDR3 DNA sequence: TGTGCCAGCAGTTACACCACCATGGGGAGCTCCTACAATGAGCAGTTCTTC.

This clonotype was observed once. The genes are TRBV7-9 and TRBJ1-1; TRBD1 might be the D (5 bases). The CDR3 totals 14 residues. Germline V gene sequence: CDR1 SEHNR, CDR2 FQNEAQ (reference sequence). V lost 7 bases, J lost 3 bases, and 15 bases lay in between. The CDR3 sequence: CASMKPRDDTEAFF. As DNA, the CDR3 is TGTGCCAGCATGAAGCCCCGGGACGACACTGAAGCTTTCTTT.

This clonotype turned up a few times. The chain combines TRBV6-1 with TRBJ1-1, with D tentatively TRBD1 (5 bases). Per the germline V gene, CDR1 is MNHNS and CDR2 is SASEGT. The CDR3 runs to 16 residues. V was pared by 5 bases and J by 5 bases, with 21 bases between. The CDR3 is CASSRGYSYLRTEAFF. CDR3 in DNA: TGTGCCAGCAGTAGGGGTTACAGCTACCTAAGGACTGAAGCTTTCTTT.

In DNA form, the CDR3 reads TGTGCCAGCAGTCCCGGGACAGGGGGTTCCTACGAGCAGTACTTC. Its protein product is CASSPGTGGSYEQYF. This chain joins TRBV6-6 and TRBJ2-7, with TRBD1 matching 11 bases. V was pared by 5 bases and J by 1 base, with 4 bases of the junction left unmatched. This CDR3 spans 15 amino acids. The V gene's germline CDR1 is MNHNY and CDR2 SVGAGI (reference sequence).

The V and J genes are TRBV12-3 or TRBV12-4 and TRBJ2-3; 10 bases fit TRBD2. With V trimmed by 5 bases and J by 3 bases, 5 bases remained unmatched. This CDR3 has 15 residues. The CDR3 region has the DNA TGTGCCAGCAGTCAGAGCGGGGGGGCGACAGATACGCAGTATTTT. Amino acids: CASSQSGGATDTQYF.

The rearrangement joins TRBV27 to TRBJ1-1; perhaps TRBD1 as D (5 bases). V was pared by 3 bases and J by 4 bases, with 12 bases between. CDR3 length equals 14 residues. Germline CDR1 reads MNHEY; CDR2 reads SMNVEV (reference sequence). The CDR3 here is CASSLMGGGTEAFF. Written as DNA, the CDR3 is TGTGCCAGCAGTTTGATGGGGGGTGGCACTGAAGCTTTCTTT.